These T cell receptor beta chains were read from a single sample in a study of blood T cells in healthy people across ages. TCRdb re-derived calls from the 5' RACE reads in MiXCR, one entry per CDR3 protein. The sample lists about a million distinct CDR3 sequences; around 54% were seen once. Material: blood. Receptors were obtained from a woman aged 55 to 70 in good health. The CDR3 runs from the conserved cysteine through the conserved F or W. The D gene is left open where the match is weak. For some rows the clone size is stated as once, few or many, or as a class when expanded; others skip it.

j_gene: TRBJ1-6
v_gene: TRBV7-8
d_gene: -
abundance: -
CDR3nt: TGTGCCAGCAGCTTCACAAGAGACAATTCACCCCTCCACTTT
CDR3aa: CASSFTRDNSPLHF

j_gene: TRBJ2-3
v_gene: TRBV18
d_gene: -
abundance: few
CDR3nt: TGTGCCAGCTCACCACCGACTGCAGATACGCAGTATTTT
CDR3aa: CASSPPTADTQYF

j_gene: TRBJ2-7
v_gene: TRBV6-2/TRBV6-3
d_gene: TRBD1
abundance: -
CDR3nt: TGTGCCAGCAGTTACTCGGGGACAGGGGCCCCGTACGAGCAGTACTTC
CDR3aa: CASSYSGTGAPYEQYF

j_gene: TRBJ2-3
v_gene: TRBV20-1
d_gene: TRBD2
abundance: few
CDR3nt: TGCAGTGCTATAAAGCCGGGACTACAGTATTTT
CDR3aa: CSAIKPGLQYF

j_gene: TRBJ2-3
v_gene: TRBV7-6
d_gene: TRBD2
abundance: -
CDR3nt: TGTGCCAGCAGCTTTCAACTGGTACTAGCGGGAGAGGGTGGGGATACGCAGTATTTT
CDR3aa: CASSFQLVLAGEGGDTQYF

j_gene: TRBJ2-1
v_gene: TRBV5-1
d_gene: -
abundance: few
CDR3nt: TGCGCCAGCAGCCCTAGGAACTCCTACAATGAGCAGTTCTTC
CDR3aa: CASSPRNSYNEQFF

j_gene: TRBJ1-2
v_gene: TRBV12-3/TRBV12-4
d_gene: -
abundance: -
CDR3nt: TGTGCCAGCAGTTTCACAGTCTCTGGCTACACCTTC
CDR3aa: CASSFTVSGYTF

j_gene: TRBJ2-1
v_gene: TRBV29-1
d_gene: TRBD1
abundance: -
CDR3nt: TGCAGCGTTGCGGGACAGGGGTCCTACAATGAGCAGTTCTTC
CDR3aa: CSVAGQGSYNEQFF

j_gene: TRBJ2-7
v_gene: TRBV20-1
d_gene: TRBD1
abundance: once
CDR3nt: TGCAGTGCTAGAGATTCTTCGGGCGGACAGGGGGGCCTCTACGAGCAGTACTTC
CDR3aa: CSARDSSGGQGGLYEQYF

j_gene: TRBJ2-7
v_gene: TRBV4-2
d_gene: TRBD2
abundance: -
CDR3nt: TGTGCCAGCAGCCAATTCCTAGCGGGTCCCTACGAGCAGTACTTC
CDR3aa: CASSQFLAGPYEQYF

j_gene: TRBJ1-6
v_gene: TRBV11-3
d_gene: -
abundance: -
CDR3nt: TGTGCCAGCAGCTTAGCCCTAGGTTCACCCCTCCACTTT
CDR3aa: CASSLALGSPLHF

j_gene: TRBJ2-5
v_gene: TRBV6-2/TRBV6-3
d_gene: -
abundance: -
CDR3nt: TGTGCCAGCAGTTACAGTAGGGCGGGTCGGGAGACCCAGTACTTC
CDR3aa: CASSYSRAGRETQYF

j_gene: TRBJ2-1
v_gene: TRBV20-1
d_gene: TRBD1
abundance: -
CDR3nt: TGCAGTGTCCCAGACAGGGTCAATGAGCAGTTCTTC
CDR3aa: CSVPDRVNEQFF

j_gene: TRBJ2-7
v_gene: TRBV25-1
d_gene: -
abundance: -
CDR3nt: TGTGCCAGCAGTGAATATTCAGGGGGGGACGAGCAGTACTTC
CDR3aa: CASSEYSGGDEQYF

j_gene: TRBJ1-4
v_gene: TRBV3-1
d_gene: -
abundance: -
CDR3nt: TGTGCCAGCAGCCCGGGTTTCGGGGCAACTAATGAAAAACTGTTTTTT
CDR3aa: CASSPGFGATNEKLFF

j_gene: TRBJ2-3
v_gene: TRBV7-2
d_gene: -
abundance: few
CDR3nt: TGTGCCAGCAGCTTACAACCGGGAGTTGGCACAGATACGCAGTATTTT
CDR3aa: CASSLQPGVGTDTQYF

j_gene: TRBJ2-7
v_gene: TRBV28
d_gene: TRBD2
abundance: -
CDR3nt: TGTGCCAGCAGTCTTAAGGTCCTAGCGGGAGTCGTTGTTTACGAGCAGTACTTC
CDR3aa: CASSLKVLAGVVVYEQYF

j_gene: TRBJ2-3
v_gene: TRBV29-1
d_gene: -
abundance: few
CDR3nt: TGCAGCGCTGAGAGGGGCGTGGCAGATACGCAGTATTTT
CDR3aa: CSAERGVADTQYF

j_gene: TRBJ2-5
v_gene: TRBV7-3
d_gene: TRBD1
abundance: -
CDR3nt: TGTGCCAGCAGCTTAATGGGGGACAGCCCAGAGACCCAGTACTTC
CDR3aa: CASSLMGDSPETQYF

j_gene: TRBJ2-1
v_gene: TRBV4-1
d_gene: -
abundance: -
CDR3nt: TGCGCCAGCAGCCAATTGGGGAGCTCCTACAATGAGCAGTTCTTC
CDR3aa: CASSQLGSSYNEQFF

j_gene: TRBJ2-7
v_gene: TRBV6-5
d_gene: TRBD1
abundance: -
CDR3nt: TGTGCCAGCAGTTACTTGAATCGACAGGGGGCCCAGTACTTC
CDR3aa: CASSYLNRQGAQYF

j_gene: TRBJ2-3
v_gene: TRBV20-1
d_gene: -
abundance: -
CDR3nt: TGCAGTGCTAGAGTCCAGGCAGATACGCAGTATTTT
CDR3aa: CSARVQADTQYF